This passage covers 11 T cell receptor beta chains from one sample sequenced in a study of CD8+ T cells in alopecia areata. Extraction of RNA preceded its reverse transcription into cDNA, which served as the sequencing template. Sequenced by immunoSEQ multiplex PCR; TCRdb stores in-frame clones only, minus some. Here the sample spans approximately 200,000 clones, 50% to 60% being singletons. Sample treatment: oral pan-JAK inhibitor, 5-10 mg twice daily. Sequencing used CD4+ T cells sorted from blood, obtained at week 4, from a patient treated with tofacitinib. These receptors originate from a human donor with alopecia areata.

This chain uses TRBV15 with TRBJ2-6; D is perhaps TRBD1 (6 bases). This CDR3 region has 17 residues. V shed 2 bases and J shed 1 base, with 12 bases lying between them. Germline loops: CDR1 LNHNV, CDR2 YYDKDF (reference sequence). The chain's CDR3 is CATSRFRDISGANVLTF. The CDR3 bases are TGTGCCACCAGCAGATTCCGGGACATATCTGGGGCCAACGTCCTGACTTTC.

The chain combines TRBV4-1 with TRBJ1-4, with D possibly matching TRBD1 (5 bases). With 3 bases removed from V and 7 bases from J, the gap between germline ends came to 9 bases. The germline V gene has CDR1 MGHRA and CDR2 YSYEKL. CDR3 length equals 13 residues. In nucleotides, the CDR3 is TGCGCCAGCAGCCAGACGAGGGGTGAAAAACTGTTTTTT. Translated: CASSQTRGEKLFF.

This clone was seen only once. The chain uses TRBV5-6 and TRBJ1-2, with D possibly being TRBD1 (6 bases). The CDR3 loop spans 13 amino acids. V gave up 5 bases and J gave up 6 bases, with 14 bases separating them. Germline V gives CDR1 SGHDT, CDR2 YYEEEE. DNA of the CDR3: TGTGCCAGCAGTCCTACAGGGAGGAATGGCTACACCTTC. Translation gives CASSPTGRNGYTF.

The rearrangement joins TRBV5-4 to TRBJ2-5; 9 bases are a match to TRBD2. V lost 3 bases, J lost 5 bases, and 8 bases stayed unmatched. Germline CDR1 is SGHNT and CDR2 is YYREEE (reference sequence). CDR3 length: 15 residues. CDR3 sequence reads: CASSSSGGMGETQYF. CDR3 DNA: TGTGCCAGCAGCTCAAGCGGGGGGATGGGCGAGACCCAGTACTTC.

This clone was picked up one time. This sequence joins TRBV29-1 and TRBJ2-7; weak D call: TRBD1 (6 bases). The CDR3 is made up of 14 amino acids. V lost 1 base and J lost 1, with 11 bases in between. The germline V gene encodes CDR1 SQVTM and CDR2 ANQGSEA. The CDR3 DNA follows: TGCAGCGTTGAAGTGACAGGATTTTCCTACGAGCAGTACTTC. The encoded protein is CSVEVTGFSYEQYF.

This clone showed up just a few times. This chain connects TRBV5-1 to TRBJ2-5; TRBD1 aligns across 9 bases. Per germline, CDR1 SGHRS and CDR2 YFSETQ. The CDR3 spans 14 residues. V lost 5 bases and J lost 3; bases outside the gene matches: 5. CDR3 residues: CASRITGGEETQYF. CDR3 DNA: TGCGCCAGCAGGATCACAGGGGGCGAAGAGACCCAGTACTTC.

The V and J genes are TRBV30 and TRBJ2-2, with D possibly TRBD2 on 6 matching bases. Germline values: CDR1 GTSNPN, CDR2 SVGIG (reference sequence). Trimming stripped 1 base from V and 0 bases from J, with 9 bases between. The CDR3 has 15 amino acids. The CDR3 here is CAWSALAANTGELFF. As DNA, the CDR3 is TGTGCCTGGAGTGCACTAGCCGCGAACACCGGGGAGCTGTTTTTT.

V is TRBV7-2 and J is TRBJ2-3, with D hard to call. Germline V gives CDR1 SGHTA, CDR2 FQGNSA. The V end lost 5 bases, the J end lost 0 bases, and 3 bases lay between the germline ends. There are 12 residues in the CDR3. The CDR3 sequence: CASSESTDTQYF. The CDR3 DNA sequence: TGTGCCAGCAGCGAAAGCACAGATACGCAGTATTTT.

The V gene is TRBV5-1, the J gene TRBJ2-1; D is ambiguous. V was pared by 0 bases and J by 7 bases, with 14 bases between. The CDR3 extends over 15 amino acids. Germline values: CDR1 SGHRS, CDR2 YFSETQ. The CDR3 DNA follows: TGCGCCAGCAGCTTGGCTGGGGTAGTGGGGAATGAGCAGTTCTTC. This translates into CASSLAGVVGNEQFF.

Note on this clone: One end of the junction varies from germline; a read error may be responsible. The chain recombines TRBV30 with TRBJ1-5, with D unresolved. Germline values: CDR1 GTSNPN, CDR2 SVGIG (reference sequence). This CDR3 contains 12 residues. The CDR3: CAWTVAGKPKHF. Written as DNA, the CDR3 is TGTGCCTGGACCGTAGCCGGGAAGCCCAAGCATTTT.

This clone was seen a handful of times. The chain links TRBV30 to TRBJ2-1; maybe TRBD2 (5 bases). This CDR3 has 14 residues. The V end lost 4 bases, the J end lost 7 bases, and 17 bases lay between the germline ends. The germline CDR1 and CDR2 sequences are GTSNPN and SVGIG (reference sequence). The CDR3 coding sequence is TGTGCCTGGAACCGGGATTTTCAAAGTAATGAGCAGTTCTTC. It specifies CAWNRDFQSNEQFF. Full variable domain (missing parts from reference TRBV30 and TRBJ2-1): SQTIHQWPATLVQPVGSPLSLECTVEGTSNPNLYWYRQAAGRGLQLLFYSVGIGQISSEVPQNLSASRPQDRQFILSSKKLLLSDSGFYLCAWNRDFQSNEQFFGPGTRLTVL.